The sample holds many counts of the clone carrying this T cell receptor beta chain. Germline trimming cut 0 bases from V and 6 bases from J; bases unmatched to any gene: 7. This CDR3 has 16 residues. CDR1 is MNHEY and CDR2 is SVGAGI in the germline V gene. RNA transcripts served as the template for amplifying TCR beta CDR3 regions. TCR CDR3 regions were first amplified by RT-PCR with HTBI primers. MiXCR, applied by TCRdb to the multiplex PCR reads, yields one record per CDR3 protein. The sample gives 700,000 to 850,000 distinct CDR3 sequences, 35% of which show up once; less than 35% is in the top ten. No progression to ophthalmopathy during 18 months of follow-up defined stable disease. Together with thyroid ultrasound, orbital computed tomography, serum thyroxine and TRAb, clinical symptoms were used for diagnoses. This entry is derived from a study of T cells in Graves' hyperthyroidism and ophthalmopathy.

The origin of this receptor is a woman between 35 and 50 years old with Graves' hyperthyroidism. Sequencing was carried out using blood. The rearrangement links TRBV6-5 to TRBJ1-2, with 10 nucleotides matching TRBD1. CDR3 in DNA: TGTGCCAGCAGTTACTCGACGAGGACAGGGGGGAATGGCTACACCTTC. Its protein is CASSYSTRTGGNGYTF.